One and the same sample provided the 7 T cell receptor beta chains below, sequenced in a study of T cell clonality in common variable immunodeficiency. General observations from the study: Common variable immunodeficiency TCR beta sequences reportedly had fewer deletions and N-nucleotide insertions.

Clones were read by immunoSEQ multiplex PCR, and TCRdb kept only the in-frame ones, dropping some. This repertoire lists around 30,000 clones without singletons; around 3.3% sits in the top ten. No antigen is known for these receptors. The sample was peripheral blood mononuclear cells. The receptor source for this set is a human donor with common variable immunodeficiency.

At least ten counts were recorded for this clone. The sequence runs out 3 residues before the end of the CDR3; the remainder is reconstructed from the germline J gene. The chain has TRBV30 and TRBJ1-2, with D possibly being TRBD1 (5 bases). This CDR3 has 13 amino acids. Trimming stripped 2 bases from V and 4 bases from J, with 11 bases between. Germline lookup yields CDR1 GTSNPN and CDR2 SVGIG (reference sequence). Incomplete CDR3 DNA: TGTGCCTGGAGTTACGGGGGAAGCTATGGC. Protein: CAWSYGGSYG. In full, the CDR3 reads CAWSYGGSYGYTF.

This clone has a handful of counts. The read gets to within 3 residues of the CDR3 end, and the germline J gene fills in the rest. The chain employs TRBV19 and TRBJ2-7; either TRBD1 or TRBD2 may supply D (6 bases each). The CDR3 spans 19 residues. Germline-derived CDR1 and CDR2 are LNHDA and SQIVND (reference sequence). Deletions cut 2 bases from V and 6 bases from J, with 29 bases between. CDR3 bases read: TGTGCCAGTAGTATAAGGCCCCGGACAGTTACGAGGAGGGGAATCGAG. It is translated as CASSIRPRTVTRRGIE. In full, the CDR3 reads CASSIRPRTVTRRGIEQYF.

This clone was seen ten or more times. From the germline J gene comes the end of the CDR3, since the read stops 3 residues before it. The chain links TRBV6-2 or TRBV6-3 to TRBJ2-2; TRBD1 might be the D (6 bases). Germline V gene data show CDR1 as MNHEY and CDR2 as SVGEGT. This CDR3 is 16 amino acids long. Deletions cut 6 bases from V and 0 bases from J, with 14 bases between. CDR3 residues: CASSDRRFANTGELFF. The sequenced part of the CDR3 DNA is TGTGCCAGCAGCGACAGGAGATTTGCGAACACCGGGGAG.

Incomplete CDR3 DNA: TGTGCCAGCAGCGCCTATTCGAGCCCCACC. Translated: CASSAYSSPT. The whole CDR3 reads CASSAYSSPTLHF. The J gene is TRBJ1-6, the V gene TRBV7-9; D remains unclear. The read ends 3 residues before the CDR3 terminus; that terminus is restored from the germline J gene. Germline V gene data show CDR1 as SEHNR and CDR2 as FQNEAQ (reference sequence). The CDR3 runs to 13 residues.

Of note for this clone: The read is 3 residues too short to cover the CDR3 end, so that end is filled in from the germline J gene. V is TRBV30 and J is TRBJ2-1; TRBD1 aligns across 7 bases. CDR1 is GTSNPN, CDR2 SVGIG, per germline (reference sequence). The junction had 8 bases not matched to a gene; V was cut back by 0 bases and J by 9 bases. The CDR3 sequence is 14 residues long. Partial CDR3 DNA: TGTGCCTGGAGTGTAGGGGGCTCCTCCAGTGAG. Its protein is CAWSVGGSSSE. The complete CDR3 reads CAWSVGGSSSEQFF.

The sample holds a few counts of this clone. Read data end 3 residues before the CDR3 end; the end is taken from the germline J gene. V gene TRBV11-2 combines with J gene TRBJ2-5; D possibly corresponds to TRBD1 (5 bases). Trimming took off 5 bases at V and 2 bases at J, with 15 bases between the two ends. Germline-derived CDR1 and CDR2 are SGHAT and FQNNGV. The CDR3 has 15 amino acids. CDR3 DNA (partial): TGTGCCAGCAGCCGGATAGGGGTTGGGCAAGAGACC. As protein: CASSRIGVGQET. The whole CDR3 is CASSRIGVGQETQYF.

This clone showed up just a few times. The read terminates 3 residues ahead of where the CDR3 ends, so the germline J gene completes it. J is TRBJ1-1 and V is TRBV5-8; TRBD1 agrees at 7 bases. The CDR3 contains 13 residues. CDR1 and CDR2 from the germline V gene are SGHTS and YDEGEE. The sequenced CDR3 bases are TGTGCCAGCAGCCCAACAGGGGAGGCGGAA. Translation gives CASSPTGEAE. The whole CDR3 sequence is CASSPTGEAEAFF.